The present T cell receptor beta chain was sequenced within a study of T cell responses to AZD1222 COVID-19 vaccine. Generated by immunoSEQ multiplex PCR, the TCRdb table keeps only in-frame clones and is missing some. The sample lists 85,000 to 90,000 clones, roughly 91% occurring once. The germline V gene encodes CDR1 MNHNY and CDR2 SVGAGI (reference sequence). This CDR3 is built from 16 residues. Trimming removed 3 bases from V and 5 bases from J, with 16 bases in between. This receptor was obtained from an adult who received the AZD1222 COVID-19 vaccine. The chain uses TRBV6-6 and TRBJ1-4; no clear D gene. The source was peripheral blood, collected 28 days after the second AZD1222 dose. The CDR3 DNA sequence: TGTGCCAGCAGTTATGAGGGTGACGGGAGGAATGAAAAACTGTTTTTT. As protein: CASSYEGDGRNEKLFF.